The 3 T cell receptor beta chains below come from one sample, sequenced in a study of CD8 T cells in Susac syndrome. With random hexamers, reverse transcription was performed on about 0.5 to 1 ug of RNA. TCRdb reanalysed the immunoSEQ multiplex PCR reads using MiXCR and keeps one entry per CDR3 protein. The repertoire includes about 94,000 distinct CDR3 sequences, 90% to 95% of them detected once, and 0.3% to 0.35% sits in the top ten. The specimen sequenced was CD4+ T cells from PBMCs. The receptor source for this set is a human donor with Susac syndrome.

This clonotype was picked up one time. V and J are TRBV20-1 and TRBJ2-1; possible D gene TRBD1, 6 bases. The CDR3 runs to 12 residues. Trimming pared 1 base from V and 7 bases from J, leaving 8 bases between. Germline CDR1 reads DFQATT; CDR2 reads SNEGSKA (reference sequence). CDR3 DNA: TGCAGTGCTAGAGGAGGGACAAATGAGCAGTTCTTC. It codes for CSARGGTNEQFF.

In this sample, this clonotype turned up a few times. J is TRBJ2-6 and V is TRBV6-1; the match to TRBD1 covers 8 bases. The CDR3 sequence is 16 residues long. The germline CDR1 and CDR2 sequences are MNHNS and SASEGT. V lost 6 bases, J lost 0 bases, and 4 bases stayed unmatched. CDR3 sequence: CASSSGQGSGANVLTF. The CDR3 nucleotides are TGTGCCAGCAGCTCCGGACAGGGCTCTGGGGCCAACGTCCTGACTTTC.

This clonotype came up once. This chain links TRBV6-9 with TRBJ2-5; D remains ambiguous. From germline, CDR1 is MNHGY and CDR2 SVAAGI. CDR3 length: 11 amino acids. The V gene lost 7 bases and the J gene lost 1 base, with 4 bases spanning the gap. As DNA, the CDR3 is TGTGCCAGCATCTCCCAAGAGACCCAGTACTTC. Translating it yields CASISQETQYF.